Described below is a single T cell receptor (beta chain) sequence and its context. This clone came up a few times. Its binding antigen is unknown. No clone much larger than this one lies a single base away; base qualities are absent. Trimming removed 4 bases from V and 0 bases from J, leaving 12 bases between the germline ends. The germline V gene (reference sequence) gives CDR1 as LNHDA and CDR2 as SQIVND. The CDR3 runs 15 residues from the cysteine to the phenylalanine. Only the CDR3 region is kept as DNA, spanning 45 bases read in frame from base 1. Cells in the mixed lymphocyte reaction were cultured together at 37 degrees C for around 6 days. Responder PBMCs were labelled with CFSE and stimulator PBMCs with Violet Dye, then combined at a 1:1 ratio. Sorted unstimulated T cells and proliferating T cells recovered from mixed lymphocyte reactions were subjected to TCRbeta CDR3 sequencing. Fresh whole blood from about 10 HLA-typed healthy donors served as the source for isolating PBMCs. Proliferating CFSE-low responder T cells were FACS-sorted after the mixed lymphocyte reaction for TCR sequencing.

Receptor libraries were prepared by the immunoSEQ multiplex PCR assay. Approximately 100,000 TCR templates per sample were assayed on the deep sequencing platform. Genomic DNA extracted from sorted T cells was used for TCRbeta CDR3 sequencing. In the paper's pipeline: Clonal analysis of TCRbeta CDR3 data was done in the R programming language. Alloreactive CD4+ and CD8+ clones were defined by comparing unstimulated samples with post-reaction CFSE-low samples. Regulatory or non-regulatory origin of alloreactive CD4+ clones was assigned by matching sequences to the sorted unstimulated Treg and non-Treg repertoires. Entries here come from immuneACCESS through TCRdb and include only in-frame sequences with V and J called. Some clones fail to appear in such tables; in the studies checked, an unresolved V gene covers under half of the shortfall, and the cause of the remainder is unknown. Clone size and V and J calls were adopted from that table, with D and trimming inferred from the DNA. The sample table contains 15,000 to 20,000 clones; only one count was recorded for about 45% of them. The ten most abundant clones make up 6% to 7% of the sample.

This sample was included in a study of siplizumab effects on memory and regulatory T cells (dated by TCRdb to 2018 to 2020). Turning to the overall study: Across eight responder-stimulator pairs, mixed lymphocyte reactions were run as pairs, one with siplizumab at 0.95 to 1 ug/mL and one without drug. The effect of the anti-CD2 antibody siplizumab on alloreactive T-cell subsets was examined in allogeneic mixed lymphocyte reactions constructed from human PBMCs.

General findings and caveats noted by the study authors: Among mappable alloreactive CD4+ clones, an average Treg-derived fraction of less than 70% was observed with siplizumab, compared with approximately 26% in control reactions. About 75-97% of proliferating CD4+ or CD8+ clones could not be given a naive or memory phenotype. Whether proliferating Tregs from siplizumab cultures actually had suppressive function was not functionally confirmed. Unstimulated naive T cells appeared to be more diverse than memory T cells, and naive cells seemed to make a substantial contribution to the alloresponse. Sequences below about 10^-5 frequency were poorly captured, so only a minor fraction of alloreactive clones could be mapped to unstimulated subsets. Siplizumab significantly reduced the cumulative frequency of alloreactive sequences traceable to unstimulated CD4+ memory T cells.

Sequences were obtained from CFSE-low (dividing) CD4+ T cells sorted from an allogeneic mixed lymphocyte reaction. This sequence originates from a human donor in good health; the cells came from an allogeneic mixed lymphocyte reaction. Some clones in this sample may be carry-over from other donors' samples. This chain joins TRBV19 to TRBJ1-1; a weak D assignment points to TRBD1 (5 bases agree). In nucleotide form, the sequence is TGTGCCAGTAGTACCTCAGGGATCCTGAACACTGAAGCTTTCTTT. Its amino acids are CASSTSGILNTEAFF.